The clone carrying this TCR beta chain was recorded many times. Its antigen remains unidentified. What was sequenced were expressed TCRB transcripts, since all of the isolated RNA had been reverse transcribed. Profiled with immunoSEQ multiplex PCR; TCRdb holds only in-frame clones, not every one. The data show 150,000 to 200,000 clones, 6.5% to 8.5% seen once. The CDR3 contains 12 residues. J was trimmed by 4 bases and V by 6 bases; bases with no gene match: 2. Looked up from germline, CDR1 is SGHDN and CDR2 is FVKESK. The data were taken from a study of beta chain features in type 1 diabetes. Study-level results: Patients with type 1 diabetes carried fewer insertions and had more deletions at their VDJ junctions. Moderate yet significant TCRB CDR3 shortening was seen in Type 1 diabetes patients in all four CD4+ subsets.

What was sequenced was central memory CD4+ T cells from blood. The chain has TRBV14 and TRBJ1-2; 7 bases match TRBD1. The TCR comes from a woman aged 18-29 years with type 1 diabetes. CDR3 loop: CASRGTAYGYTF. For the CDR3, the DNA is TGTGCCAGCAGAGGGACAGCCTATGGCTACACCTTC.